The following is a T cell receptor beta chain sequence with its context. The sample originates from a study of blood T cell repertoires in COVID-19. Study information: Samples representing acute and convalescent COVID-19 were sourced from the United States, Italy and Spain. Sources were T cells, B-cell-depleted T cells, or PBMCs; the material itself was cDNA or gDNA.

The method was immunoSEQ multiplex PCR; TCRdb's version includes in-frame clones alone and lacks a portion of them. The table records around 120,000 clones, 78% of them present only once. Germline CDR1 and CDR2: GTSNPN and SVGIG (reference sequence). The CDR3 is 14 amino acids. The V gene lost 1 base and the J gene lost 7 bases, with 16 bases spanning the gap. This TCR was sampled from a man between 65 and 80 years old with acute or convalescent COVID-19. V is TRBV30 and J is TRBJ1-2; no reliable D call. The sample was peripheral blood. CDR3 coding DNA: TGTGCCTGGAGTGCCTCCGTCGTATCGAGTGGCTACACCTTC. Its protein product is CAWSASVVSSGYTF.